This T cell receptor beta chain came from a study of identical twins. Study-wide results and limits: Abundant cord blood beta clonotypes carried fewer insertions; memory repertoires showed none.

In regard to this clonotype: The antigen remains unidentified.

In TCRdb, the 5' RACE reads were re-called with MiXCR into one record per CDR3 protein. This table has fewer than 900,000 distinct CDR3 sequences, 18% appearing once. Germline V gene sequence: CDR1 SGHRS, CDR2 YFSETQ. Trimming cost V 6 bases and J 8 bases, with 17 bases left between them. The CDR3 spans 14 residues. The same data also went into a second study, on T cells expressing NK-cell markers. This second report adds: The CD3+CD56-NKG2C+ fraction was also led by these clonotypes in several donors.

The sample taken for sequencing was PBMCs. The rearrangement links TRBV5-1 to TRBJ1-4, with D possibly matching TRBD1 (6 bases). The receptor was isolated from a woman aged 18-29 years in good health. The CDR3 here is CASTLSPGEEKLFF. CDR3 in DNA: TGCGCCAGCACTCTAAGTCCAGGGGAAGAAAAACTGTTTTTT.